The rows below give T cell receptor beta chains drawn from one sample of a study of T cell changes during pregnancy in multiple sclerosis. TCRdb's copy holds only in-frame clones and misses some; the assay was immunoSEQ multiplex PCR. The profile shows roughly 40,000 clones, nearly 90% of them singletons. Sequences were derived from CD8+ T cells from peripheral blood mononuclear cells, sampled in the first trimester of pregnancy. The receptors were sampled from a female donor with multiple sclerosis, enrolled in a pregnancy study. CDR3s include the opening cysteine and the closing phenylalanine or tryptophan. Each record gives: V gene, J gene, CDR3 protein.

>TRBV13|TRBJ1-1
CASSSGQRGTEAFF
>TRBV5-1|TRBJ2-1
CASLGGVNEQFF
>TRBV9|TRBJ1-4
CASSEGSTGSGTNEKLFF
>TRBV21-1|TRBJ1-5
CARRTGRGKPQHF
>TRBV5-5|TRBJ1-4
CASSWEFNEKLFF
>TRBV7-2|TRBJ1-1
CASSPSSYGRSYTEAFF
>TRBV5-4|TRBJ2-3
CASSSTGLAFTDTQYF
>TRBV6-4|TRBJ1-1
CASSDKGQATAEAFF
>TRBV9|TRBJ2-7
CASSSTTGDTYEQYF
>TRBV2|TRBJ1-6
CASSGAGTATLHF
>TRBV9|TRBJ2-7
CASSVSGDLGEQYF
>TRBV9|TRBJ2-3
CASSVAGGLVDTQYF
>TRBV6-6|TRBJ2-1
CASSYSLAGDFF
>TRBV7-9|TRBJ2-1
CASSYRGEQFF
>TRBV11-2|TRBJ1-6
CASTWTGSYNSPLHF
>TRBV5-4|TRBJ2-7
CASSQGLAGYEQYF
>TRBV5-6|TRBJ2-3
CASYSGDTQYF
>TRBV7-3|TRBJ2-2
CASSLTAGGPNGELFF
>TRBV9|TRBJ1-5
CASSVSGGNQPQHF
>TRBV27|TRBJ1-2
CASSSGYGYTF